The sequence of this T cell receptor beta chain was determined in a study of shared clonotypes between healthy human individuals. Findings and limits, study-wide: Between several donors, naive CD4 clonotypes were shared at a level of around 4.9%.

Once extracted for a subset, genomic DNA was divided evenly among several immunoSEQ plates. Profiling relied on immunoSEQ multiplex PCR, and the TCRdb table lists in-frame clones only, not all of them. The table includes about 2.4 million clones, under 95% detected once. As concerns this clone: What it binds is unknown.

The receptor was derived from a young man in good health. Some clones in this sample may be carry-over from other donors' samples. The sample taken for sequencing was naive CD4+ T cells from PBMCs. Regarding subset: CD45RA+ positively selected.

CDR3 protein: CASSQESGRAAVQLYF. The DNA of the CDR3 is TGCGCCAGCAGCCAAGAAAGCGGGAGGGCCGCGGTCCAATTGTACTTC. The chain carries TRBV4-3 and TRBJ2-5, with 10 positions matching TRBD2. V dropped 0 bases and J dropped 13; count of bases not matched to a gene: 14. CDR1 LGHNA and CDR2 YSLEER come from the germline V gene. The CDR3 totals 16 residues.